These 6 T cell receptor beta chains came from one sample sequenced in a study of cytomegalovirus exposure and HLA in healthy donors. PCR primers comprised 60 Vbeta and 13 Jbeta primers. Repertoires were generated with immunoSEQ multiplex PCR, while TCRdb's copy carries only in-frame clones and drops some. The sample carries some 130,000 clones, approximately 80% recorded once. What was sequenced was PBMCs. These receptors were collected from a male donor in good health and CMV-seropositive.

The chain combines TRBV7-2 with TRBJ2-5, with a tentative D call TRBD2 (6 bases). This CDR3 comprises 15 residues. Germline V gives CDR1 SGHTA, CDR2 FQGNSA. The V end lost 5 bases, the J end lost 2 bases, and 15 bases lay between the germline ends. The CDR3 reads CASSPAASVQETQYF. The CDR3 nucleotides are TGTGCCAGCAGCCCGGCGGCTAGCGTTCAAGAGACCCAGTACTTC.

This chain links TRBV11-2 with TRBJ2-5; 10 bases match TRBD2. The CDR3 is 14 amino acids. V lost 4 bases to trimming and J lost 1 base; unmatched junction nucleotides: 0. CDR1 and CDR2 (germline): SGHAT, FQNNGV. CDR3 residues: CASSSSGGQETQYF. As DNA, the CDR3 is TGTGCCAGCAGCTCTAGCGGGGGCCAAGAGACCCAGTACTTC.

In DNA, the CDR3 is TGTGCCAGCAGCCAGACTAGCCGCGCCGGGGAGCTGTTTTTT. Its translation is CASSQTSRAGELFF. The chain joins TRBV7-2 to TRBJ2-2; 7 nucleotides match TRBD2. Germline lookup yields CDR1 SGHTA and CDR2 FQGNSA. The CDR3 extends over 14 amino acids. The ends lost 5 bases at V and 6 bases at J; junction bases unmatched: 6.

CDR3 DNA: TGTGCCAGCAGTGAATGGGGATGGACAGTGAACACTGAAGCTTTCTTT. Encoded protein: CASSEWGWTVNTEAFF. This sequence joins TRBV6-1 and TRBJ1-1; D may be TRBD1 (6 bases). V was shortened by 2 bases and J by 0 bases, with 13 bases between the two germline ends. CDR1 is MNHNS, CDR2 SASEGT, per germline. The CDR3 loop spans 16 amino acids.

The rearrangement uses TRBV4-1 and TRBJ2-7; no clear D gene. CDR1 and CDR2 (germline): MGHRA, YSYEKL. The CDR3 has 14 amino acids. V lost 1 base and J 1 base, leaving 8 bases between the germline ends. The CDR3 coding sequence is TGCGCCAGCAGCCAAGTCGAGGCATCCTACGAGCAGTACTTC. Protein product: CASSQVEASYEQYF.

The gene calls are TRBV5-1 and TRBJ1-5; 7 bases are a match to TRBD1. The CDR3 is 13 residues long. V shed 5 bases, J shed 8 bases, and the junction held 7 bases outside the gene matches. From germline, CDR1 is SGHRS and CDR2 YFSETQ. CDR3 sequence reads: CASSRTGDEPQHF. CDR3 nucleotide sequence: TGCGCCAGCAGTAGGACAGGCGATGAGCCCCAGCATTTT.